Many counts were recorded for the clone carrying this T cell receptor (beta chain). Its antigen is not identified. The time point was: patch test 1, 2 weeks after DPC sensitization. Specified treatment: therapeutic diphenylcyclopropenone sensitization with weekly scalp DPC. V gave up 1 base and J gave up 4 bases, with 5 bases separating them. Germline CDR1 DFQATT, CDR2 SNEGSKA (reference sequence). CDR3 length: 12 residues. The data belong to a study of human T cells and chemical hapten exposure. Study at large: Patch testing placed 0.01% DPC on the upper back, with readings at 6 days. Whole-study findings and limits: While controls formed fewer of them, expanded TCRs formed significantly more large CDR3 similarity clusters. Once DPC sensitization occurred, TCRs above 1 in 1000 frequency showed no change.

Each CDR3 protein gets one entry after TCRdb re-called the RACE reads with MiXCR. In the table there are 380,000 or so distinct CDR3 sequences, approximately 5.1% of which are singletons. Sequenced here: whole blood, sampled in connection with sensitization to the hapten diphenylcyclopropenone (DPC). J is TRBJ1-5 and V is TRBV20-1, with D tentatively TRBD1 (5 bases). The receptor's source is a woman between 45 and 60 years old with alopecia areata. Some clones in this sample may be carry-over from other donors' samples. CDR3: CSARGTNQPQHF. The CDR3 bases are TGCAGTGCTAGAGGGACAAATCAGCCCCAGCATTTT.